This T cell receptor beta chain was sequenced in a study of blood T cell repertoires in COVID-19. Study context: Sites across the United States, Italy and Spain contributed samples from acute and convalescent COVID-19. The cDNA or gDNA used as material had been derived from T cells, B-cell-depleted T cells, or PBMCs.

Per the original data handling: Nucleated cell number was recorded as an estimate derived from reference gene primer amplification. TCRdb's table, derived via immunoSEQ multiplex PCR, lists solely in-frame clones and lacks some. The D gene and trimming were derived from the DNA, and the V and J assignments and clone size from that table. This table holds under 300,000 clones, 80% to 90% found once. CDR3 length equals 14 residues. CDR1 is MNHNS, CDR2 SASEGT, per germline. V was trimmed by 3 bases and J by 2 bases, leaving 7 bases between them. The clonotype comes from a woman in her forties who had recovered from COVID-19. This chain uses TRBV6-1 with TRBJ1-4; the D is unclear. Sequenced material: peripheral blood. The CDR3 DNA is TGTGCCAGCAGTGACAGGCTTACTAATGAAAAACTGTTTTTT. Its protein product is CASSDRLTNEKLFF.